The 19 T cell receptor beta chains below come from one sample, sequenced in a study of shared clonotypes between healthy human individuals. Clones were sequenced by immunoSEQ multiplex PCR, and TCRdb holds only the in-frame ones, with some missing. The sample records over a million clones, about 96% being singletons. Sequenced: naive CD4+ T cells sorted from blood. The subset was: CD45RA+ positively selected. These receptors all come from a man under 40 in good health.

The genes are TRBV5-1 and TRBJ2-2; maybe TRBD2 (5 bases). V lost 1 base to trimming and J lost 3 bases, with 16 bases between them. Germline CDR1 SGHRS, CDR2 YFSETQ. The CDR3 covers 17 residues. The CDR3 spells CASSLPGGRTDTGELFF. CDR3 coding DNA: TGCGCCAGCAGCTTGCCTGGTGGCAGGACTGACACCGGGGAGCTGTTTTTT.

The chain recombines TRBV10-3 with TRBJ1-3; possible D gene TRBD1, 5 bases. CDR3 length: 17 amino acids. CDR1 and CDR2 from the germline V gene are ENHRY and SYGVKD. V lost 1 base and J 2 bases, leaving 15 bases between the germline ends. The CDR3 nucleotides read TGTGCCATCAGTGAGTTAACCCCAGGGAGGACTGGAAACACCATATATTTT. This translates into CAISELTPGRTGNTIYF.

This clone was counted a single time. The rearrangement joins TRBV4-1 to TRBJ2-3; 7 nucleotides match TRBD2. Germline CDR1 MGHRA, CDR2 YSYEKL. The junction had 6 bases not matched to a gene; V was cut back by 4 bases and J by 2 bases. The CDR3 extends over 15 amino acids. CDR3 in amino acids: CASSPEAGLTDTQYF. Here the CDR3 DNA reads TGCGCCAGCAGCCCCGAAGCGGGACTCACAGATACGCAGTATTTT.

The CDR3 spells CSVRIDGYTF. Written as DNA, the CDR3 is TGCAGTGTCAGGATTGACGGCTACACCTTC. The J gene is TRBJ1-2, the V gene TRBV20-1; no clear D gene. The CDR3 length is 10 residues. CDR1 is DFQATT and CDR2 is SNEGSKA in the germline V gene (reference sequence). Trimming took 7 bases from V and 8 from J, leaving 11 bases between them.

The J gene is TRBJ2-3, the V gene TRBV18, with TRBD1 identical over 9 bases. With 3 bases clipped from V and 2 bases from J, the junction kept 12 bases outside the gene matches. There are 18 residues in the CDR3. Germline assignment: CDR1 KGHSH and CDR2 LQKENI. Here the CDR3 DNA reads TGTGCCAGCTCACCCCTCGGACAGGGGAGTTCGCTCACAGATACGCAGTATTTT. Translating gives CASSPLGQGSSLTDTQYF. Combining the CDR3 with reference TRBV18 and TRBJ2-3 gives the whole variable domain NAGVMQNPRHLVRRRGQEARLRCSPMKGHSHVYWYRQLPEEGLKFMVYLQKENIIDESGMPKERFSAEFPKEGPSILRIQQVVRGDSAAYFCASSPLGQGSSLTDTQYFGPGTRLTVL.

This sequence joins TRBV2 and TRBJ1-4; 9 positions agree with TRBD1. CDR1 and CDR2 (germline): SNHLY, FYNNEI. After removal of 6 bases from V and 10 bases from J, the junction contained 3 bases not matched to a gene. This CDR3 has 12 amino acids. CDR3 in amino acids: CASRGQGGKLFF. The DNA of the CDR3 is TGTGCCAGCAGGGGACAGGGAGGAAAACTGTTTTTT.

The rearrangement joins TRBV7-2 to TRBJ2-5, with a weak D call TRBD1 (6 bases). Germline assignment: CDR1 SGHTA and CDR2 FQGNSA. The CDR3 covers 14 residues. Deletions cut 5 bases from V and 2 bases from J, with 12 bases between. This CDR3 reads CASSVDRTQETQYF. The CDR3 DNA reads as TGTGCCAGCAGCGTCGACAGGACGCAAGAGACCCAGTACTTC.

The chain joins TRBV28 to TRBJ2-7, with 8 bases aligning to TRBD2. CDR3 size: 14 residues. V dropped 4 bases and J dropped 7; count of bases not matched to a gene: 9. Per germline, CDR1 MDHEN and CDR2 SYDVKM. CDR3 residues: CASSSPGLAREQYF. CDR3 nucleotide sequence: TGTGCCAGCAGTTCGCCCGGACTAGCTAGGGAGCAGTACTTC.

The chain is built from TRBV5-1 and TRBJ2-1; D possibly corresponds to TRBD1 (6 bases). CDR1 is SGHRS and CDR2 is YFSETQ in the germline V gene. This CDR3 contains 15 residues. The germline V and J ends were trimmed by 2 bases and 4 bases, with 13 bases remaining between them. CDR3 DNA sequence: TGCGCCAGCAGCTTACGGGACAACGCTTACAATGAGCAGTTCTTC. Its protein is CASSLRDNAYNEQFF.

V gene TRBV5-5 combines with J gene TRBJ1-4; 7 bases agree with TRBD1. This CDR3 comprises 16 residues. CDR1 and CDR2 from the germline V gene are SGHKS and YYEKEE (reference sequence). The ends lost 0 bases at V and 4 bases at J; junction bases unmatched: 6. The CDR3 region is CASSLARQGGNEKLFF. Written as DNA, the CDR3 is TGTGCCAGCAGCTTGGCGCGACAGGGAGGTAATGAAAAACTGTTTTTT.

This sequence joins TRBV7-3 and TRBJ2-1; 7 nucleotides match TRBD2. The CDR3 runs 16 residues. The junction had 11 bases not matched to a gene; V was cut back by 5 bases and J by 4 bases. The germline V gene encodes CDR1 SGHTA and CDR2 FQGTGA. The CDR3 loop is CASSHAPTSLYNEQFF. The CDR3 DNA reads as TGTGCCAGCAGCCACGCCCCGACTAGCTTGTACAATGAGCAGTTCTTC.

V and J are TRBV10-1 and TRBJ1-1; no definite D call. The CDR3 is 13 residues long. Germline-derived CDR1 and CDR2 are WNHNN and SYGVQD (reference sequence). V lost 2 bases and J 5 bases, leaving 9 bases between the germline ends. The CDR3 DNA sequence: TGCGCCAGCAGTGAGAATGAGGGAACTGAAGCTTTCTTT. Translated, it gives CASSENEGTEAFF.

The chain couples TRBV7-9 to TRBJ2-1; 8 nucleotides match TRBD1. CDR1 is SEHNR and CDR2 is FQNEAQ in the germline V gene (reference sequence). V lost 2 bases to trimming and J lost 5 bases; unmatched junction nucleotides: 14. The CDR3 covers 18 residues. The CDR3 reads CASSLTYPRGLFDNEQFF. The CDR3 nucleotides read TGTGCCAGCAGCTTAACATACCCCAGGGGGCTCTTTGACAATGAGCAGTTCTTC.

The chain carries TRBV6-5 and TRBJ2-7, with D possibly being TRBD2 (5 bases). The V and J ends lost 0 bases and 2 bases respectively, with 11 bases between them. This CDR3 region has 15 residues. CDR1 and CDR2 from the germline V gene are MNHEY and SVGAGI. The CDR3 region is CASSYSWAGTYEQYF. CDR3 sequence (DNA): TGTGCCAGCAGTTACTCGTGGGCGGGTACCTACGAGCAGTACTTC.

This clone has only a few counts. The chain combines TRBV2 with TRBJ2-2, with 11 bases fitting TRBD2. Losses at the gene ends were 10 bases for V and 6 bases for J; bases not matched to a gene: 7. The length of the CDR3 is 14 residues. Germline lookup yields CDR1 SNHLY and CDR2 FYNNEI. The CDR3 loop is CAISLAGGAGELFF. The CDR3 DNA is TGTGCCATCTCCCTAGCGGGAGGAGCCGGGGAGCTGTTTTTT.

The V call is TRBV12-5, the J call TRBJ2-1; D could derive from TRBD1 or TRBD2 (5 bases each). Trimming cost V 4 bases and J 4 bases, with 17 bases left between them. The CDR3 is made up of 16 amino acids. Germline CDR1 reads LGHNT; CDR2 reads FRNRAP. The CDR3 region has the DNA TGTGCTAGTGGTTCCCCCGCCCAGGGAGCATACAATGAGCAGTTCTTC. It is translated as CASGSPAQGAYNEQFF.

DNA for the CDR3: TGTGCCAGCATCCCTACAGGGGTCGGAAACACCATATATTTT. It encodes CASIPTGVGNTIYF. V and J are TRBV6-6 and TRBJ1-3; TRBD1 matches at 7 bases. V was pared by 7 bases and J by 4 bases, with 7 bases of the junction left unmatched. The CDR3 runs to 14 residues. Germline V gene data show CDR1 as MNHNY and CDR2 as SVGAGI (reference sequence).

The chain joins TRBV6-1 to TRBJ2-3; D may correspond to TRBD1 or TRBD2 (5 bases each). The CDR3 covers 17 residues. Between the trimmed V and J ends, which lost 3 bases and 2 bases, there was a span of 18 bases. The V gene's germline CDR1 is MNHNS and CDR2 SASEGT. CDR3 region: CASSEFNRDRYTDTQYF. In DNA, the CDR3 is TGTGCCAGCAGTGAGTTCAACCGGGACCGATACACAGATACGCAGTATTTT.

The CDR3 DNA is TGCGCCAGCAGTCCCGGGACCGGGTTTGATGAGCAGTTCTTC. Protein product: CASSPGTGFDEQFF. This sequence joins TRBV5-1 and TRBJ2-1, with D possibly called TRBD1 or TRBD2 (5 bases each). Trimming left V 5 bases short and J 8 bases short, with 17 bases between. The CDR3 totals 14 residues. Germline CDR1 reads SGHRS; CDR2 reads YFSETQ.